The table lists the clone carrying this TCR beta chain with a count of one. This sample is part of a study of blood T cell repertoires in COVID-19. The cohort comprised adults aged roughly 18 to 95 years residing in about two dozen US areas. Clinical histories supplied by participants themselves formed the basis of cohort assignment. Within 2 weeks of study entry, exposed participants had contacted a PCR-confirmed or clinician-diagnosed COVID-19 case. The assay was immunoSEQ multiplex PCR, and TCRdb's table has in-frame clones only and misses some. The repertoire holds roughly 400,000 clones, with 91% as singletons. Germline CDR1 LNHNV, CDR2 YYDKDF (reference sequence). Losses at the gene ends were 4 bases for V and 6 bases for J; bases not matched to a gene: 8. The CDR3 covers 14 residues.

The rearrangement joins TRBV15 to TRBJ1-2; 7 bases match TRBD1. This TCR came from a woman in her thirties or forties who had been exposed to COVID-19. The sequencing sample was made of PBMCs or T cells enriched from blood (not recorded which). DNA for the CDR3: TGTGCCACCAGCATAAAACAGGGGTCCCATGGCTACACCTTC. It encodes CATSIKQGSHGYTF.